The 26 T cell receptor beta chains given below trace back to one sample, sequenced in a study of cytomegalovirus exposure and HLA in healthy donors. TCRdb's table, derived via immunoSEQ multiplex PCR, lists solely in-frame clones and lacks some. The top ten clones hold over 13% of a sample with roughly 220,000 clones, over 70% of them seen once. The sample consisted of PBMCs. All receptors come from a woman in her thirties in good health and CMV-seropositive.

The V call is TRBV25-1, the J call TRBJ1-2; 8 bases are shared with TRBD1. After removal of 3 bases from V and 7 bases from J, the junction contained 10 bases not matched to a gene. The V gene's germline CDR1 is MGHDK and CDR2 SYGVNS. This CDR3 has 15 residues. The CDR3 sequence: CASSDPDRGEFGYTF. The CDR3 nucleotides are TGTGCCAGCAGTGATCCTGACAGGGGAGAGTTTGGCTACACCTTC.

This clone was seen just once. This sequence joins TRBV27 and TRBJ1-1; D is ambiguous. Germline assignment: CDR1 MNHEY and CDR2 SMNVEV (reference sequence). V was clipped by 7 bases and J by 6 bases, with 0 bases between them. The length of the CDR3 is 8 residues. CDR3 sequence: CASTEAFF. The CDR3 DNA reads as TGTGCCAGCACTGAAGCTTTCTTT.

The rearrangement uses TRBV29-1 and TRBJ1-4; no firm D call. V was shortened by 7 bases and J by 0 bases, with 12 bases between the two germline ends. Germline CDR1 is SQVTM and CDR2 is ANQGSEA. There are 14 residues in the CDR3. CDR3 loop: CSAIAKATNEKLFF. Here the CDR3 DNA reads TGCAGCGCCATAGCCAAGGCAACTAATGAAAAACTGTTTTTT.

CDR3 sequence reads: CASSPSTGLDEKLFF. As DNA, the CDR3 is TGTGCCAGCAGCCCCTCGACAGGGTTGGATGAAAAACTGTTTTTT. The genes are TRBV9 and TRBJ1-4; TRBD1 matches at 7 bases. Germline V gives CDR1 SGDLS, CDR2 YYNGEE. CDR3 length: 15 residues. With 4 bases clipped from V and 6 bases from J, the junction kept 9 bases outside the gene matches.

The J gene is TRBJ2-2, the V gene TRBV11-3; a weak D match, TRBD2 (5 bases). Per the germline V gene, CDR1 is SGHNT and CDR2 is YENEEA. This CDR3 has 15 residues. The germline V and J ends were trimmed by 3 bases and 4 bases, with 12 bases remaining between them. The DNA for the CDR3 is TGTGCCAGCAGCTTTGATAGAGGGTCCACCGGGGAGCTGTTTTTT. It translates to CASSFDRGSTGELFF.

The chain employs TRBV7-8 and TRBJ1-2; D remains ambiguous. Trimming removed 2 bases from V and 8 bases from J, with 9 bases in between. Germline CDR1 reads SGHVS; CDR2 reads FQNEAQ. The CDR3 runs 12 residues. CDR3 bases: TGTGCCAGCAGCTTATCCCTAGACGGCTACACCTTC. The encoded protein is CASSLSLDGYTF. Using reference TRBV7-8 and TRBJ1-2 for the parts outside the CDR3, the full variable domain is GAGVSQSPRYKVAKRGQDVALRCDPISGHVSLFWYQQALGQGPEFLTYFQNEAQLDKSGLPSDRFFAERPEGSVSTLKIQRTQQEDSAVYLCASSLSLDGYTFGSGTRLTVV.

In its sample, this clone was seen a few times. CDR3 sequence: CASSSGTGRNQPQHF. The CDR3 nucleotides are TGTGCCAGCTCATCCGGGACAGGGCGGAATCAGCCCCAGCATTTT. This sequence joins TRBV18 and TRBJ1-5; 9 bases line up with TRBD1. V lost 5 bases to trimming and J lost 4 bases; unmatched junction nucleotides: 6. The CDR3 runs to 15 residues. The germline V gene encodes CDR1 KGHSH and CDR2 LQKENI. The full variable domain, completed using reference TRBV18 and TRBJ1-5, is NAGVMQNPRHLVRRRGQEARLRCSPMKGHSHVYWYRQLPEEGLKFMVYLQKENIIDESGMPKERFSAEFPKEGPSILRIQQVVRGDSAAYFCASSSGTGRNQPQHFGDGTRLSIL.

In this sample, this clone turned up many times. The V call is TRBV28, the J call TRBJ1-1, with 9 bases that match TRBD1. V shed 7 bases, J shed 11 bases, and the junction held 17 bases outside the gene matches. CDR1 is MDHEN, CDR2 SYDVKM, per germline. The CDR3 covers 15 residues. The CDR3 DNA reads as TGTGCCAGCATTCATGGACAGGGGTGGGGGACGAGTGCTTTCTTT. Residues: CASIHGQGWGTSAFF.

The J gene is TRBJ1-1, the V gene TRBV9, with D uncertain. The length of the CDR3 is 15 residues. Germline-derived CDR1 and CDR2 are SGDLS and YYNGEE. Trimming stripped 4 bases from V and 0 bases from J, with 13 bases between. The chain's CDR3 is CASSYQDGLNTEAFF. For the CDR3, the DNA is TGTGCCAGCAGCTACCAAGACGGATTGAACACTGAAGCTTTCTTT.

This clone was observed a single time. The V and J genes are TRBV9 and TRBJ2-5, with D maybe TRBD1 (6 bases). Germline V lookup: CDR1 SGDLS, CDR2 YYNGEE. V lost 0 bases and J lost 13, with 13 bases in between. This CDR3 has 12 residues. The DNA of the CDR3 is TGTGCCAGCAGCGTAGGGGACAAGCTCCCGTACTTC. This translates into CASSVGDKLPYF.

This rearrangement joins TRBV5-4 to TRBJ1-2; D gene unclear. Germline CDR1 and CDR2: SGHNT and YYREEE (reference sequence). Trimming removed 0 bases at V and 3 bases at J, with 15 bases between. The CDR3 totals 16 residues. The CDR3 DNA sequence: TGTGCCAGCAGCTTGGGGCTAAGAGTGTACGACTATGGCTACACCTTC. Translated, it gives CASSLGLRVYDYGYTF.

The rearrangement uses TRBV5-1 and TRBJ1-3; TRBD1 might be the D (5 bases). The CDR3 has 14 amino acids. The V gene lost 2 bases and the J gene lost 4 bases, with 10 bases spanning the gap. Per the germline V gene, CDR1 is SGHRS and CDR2 is YFSETQ. The CDR3 loop is CASSLGTEGNTIYF. CDR3 DNA: TGCGCCAGCAGCTTAGGGACTGAAGGAAACACCATATATTTT.

The chain couples TRBV30 to TRBJ2-5, with TRBD2 matching 8 bases. The CDR3 totals 13 residues. J lost 3 bases, V lost 5 bases, and 5 bases had no gene match. Germline CDR1 reads GTSNPN; CDR2 reads SVGIG (reference sequence). The CDR3 here is CAWGKLAEETQYF. The CDR3 DNA reads as TGTGCCTGGGGGAAACTAGCGGAAGAGACCCAGTACTTC.

The chain carries TRBV29-1 and TRBJ2-1, with TRBD1 identical over 8 bases. The V segment lost 1 base and the J segment 8 bases; nucleotides outside the gene matches: 1. The length of the CDR3 is 12 residues. Germline loops: CDR1 SQVTM, CDR2 ANQGSEA. Here the CDR3 DNA reads TGCAGCGTTGAAGGCAGGGGGCATGAGCAGTTCTTC. Translated, it gives CSVEGRGHEQFF.

The chain has TRBV6-4 and TRBJ1-1, with 7 nucleotides matching TRBD1. Germline assignment: CDR1 MRHNA and CDR2 SNTAGT. The CDR3 consists of 14 residues. V lost 0 bases, J lost 7 bases, and 5 bases stayed unmatched. CDR3 sequence: CASSDSGTADEAFF. The CDR3 coding sequence is TGTGCCAGCAGTGACTCTGGGACAGCCGATGAAGCTTTCTTT.

The rearrangement joins TRBV27 to TRBJ1-2; 7 bases are a match to TRBD1. Germline V gene lookup returns CDR1 MNHEY and CDR2 SMNVEV (reference sequence). Losses at the gene ends were 0 bases for V and 3 bases for J; bases not matched to a gene: 4. The CDR3 covers 15 residues. As DNA, the CDR3 is TGTGCCAGCAGTTTATCAAAGGGGACAGACTATGGCTACACCTTC. Protein product: CASSLSKGTDYGYTF.

V is TRBV7-9 and J is TRBJ2-2; D may be TRBD2 (7 bases). Germline V CDR1 and CDR2: SEHNR, FQNEAQ (reference sequence). V was cut by 5 bases and J by 14 bases, with 18 bases left in between. CDR3 length equals 13 residues. The CDR3 region is CASSPLVGGGLFF. The CDR3 bases are TGTGCCAGCAGCCCTTTGGTGGGCGGGGGCCTGTTTTTT.

This clone was seen a single time. The chain joins TRBV18 to TRBJ2-7; possibly TRBD2 for D (6 bases). This CDR3 contains 15 residues. CDR1 KGHSH and CDR2 LQKENI come from the germline V gene. V dropped 3 bases and J dropped 6 bases, with 18 bases sitting between them. The CDR3 sequence is CASSPLEGLSSEQYF. In DNA, the CDR3 is TGTGCCAGCTCACCGTTGGAGGGCCTAAGCTCCGAGCAGTACTTC.

The table lists this clone with a few counts. The chain links TRBV10-3 to TRBJ1-5; D gene uncertain. Trimming removed 6 bases at V and 4 bases at J, with 10 bases between. The germline V gene has CDR1 ENHRY and CDR2 SYGVKD. CDR3 length: 13 amino acids. CDR3 residues: CAIRMEYNQPQHF. CDR3 DNA: TGTGCCATCAGGATGGAGTATAATCAGCCCCAGCATTTT.

The gene calls are TRBV19 and TRBJ2-7; no clear D gene. V was cut by 2 bases and J by 5 bases, with 10 bases left in between. This CDR3 spans 13 amino acids. Germline-derived CDR1 and CDR2 are LNHDA and SQIVND (reference sequence). CDR3 coding DNA: TGTGCCAGTAGTATACGGCCTGGGGACGAGCAGTACTTC. Translation gives CASSIRPGDEQYF.

The chain has TRBV29-1 and TRBJ1-5; D call uncertain. Trimming removed 4 bases from V and 11 bases from J, with 15 bases in between. This CDR3 spans 12 amino acids. Germline lookup yields CDR1 SQVTM and CDR2 ANQGSEA. CDR3 sequence: CSVAGGFGAQHF. CDR3 bases: TGCAGCGTTGCGGGCGGTTTTGGGGCCCAGCATTTT.

This clone was picked up a small number of times. The chain joins TRBV2 to TRBJ2-7; a possible D gene is TRBD1 (6 bases). Between the trimmed V and J ends, which lost 1 base and 3 bases, there was a span of 7 bases. The CDR3 has 13 amino acids. Germline CDR1 SNHLY, CDR2 FYNNEI. The CDR3 DNA reads as TGTGCCAGCAGTGAAGTGGACAGCTACGAGCAGTACTTC. This sequence encodes CASSEVDSYEQYF.

This sequence joins TRBV18 and TRBJ2-6; D not resolved. Germline V CDR1 and CDR2: KGHSH, LQKENI. The CDR3 consists of 16 residues. V shed 4 bases and J shed 0 bases, with 10 bases lying between them. The CDR3 here is CASSRSLDSGANVLTF. The CDR3 nucleotides read TGTGCCAGCTCACGAAGCTTAGACTCTGGGGCCAACGTCCTGACTTTC. The entire variable domain, with the rest obtained from reference TRBV18 and TRBJ2-6, is as follows: NAGVMQNPRHLVRRRGQEARLRCSPMKGHSHVYWYRQLPEEGLKFMVYLQKENIIDESGMPKERFSAEFPKEGPSILRIQQVVRGDSAAYFCASSRSLDSGANVLTFGAGSRLTVL.

The rearrangement joins TRBV6-5 to TRBJ1-2; TRBD1 is a possible D gene (6 bases). Per germline, CDR1 MNHEY and CDR2 SVGAGI. The CDR3 spans 15 residues. V was pared by 2 bases and J by 1 base, with 11 bases between. CDR3 DNA: TGTGCCAGCAGTTACAGGGGGGTTAGTAACTATGGCTACACCTTC. Translation: CASSYRGVSNYGYTF.

The gene calls are TRBV5-1 and TRBJ2-1, with 11 bases matching TRBD2. V lost 4 bases to trimming and J lost 2 bases; unmatched junction nucleotides: 5. The CDR3 runs to 16 residues. The germline V gene has CDR1 SGHRS and CDR2 YFSETQ. CDR3 nucleotide sequence: TGCGCCAGCAGCATTAGCGGGAGGGACGCCTACAATGAGCAGTTCTTC. Translating it yields CASSISGRDAYNEQFF. Full variable domain (missing parts from reference TRBV5-1 and TRBJ2-1): KAGVTQTPRYLIKTRGQQVTLSCSPISGHRSVSWYQQTPGQGLQFLFEYFSETQRNKGNFPGRFSGRQFSNSRSEMNVSTLELGDSALYLCASSISGRDAYNEQFFGPGTRLTVL.

This rearrangement joins TRBV11-3 to TRBJ2-1, with TRBD2 matching over 11 bases. This CDR3 contains 19 residues. V gave up 6 bases and J gave up 2 bases; unmatched junction bases: 15. Germline V lookup: CDR1 SGHNT, CDR2 YENEEA. Here the CDR3 DNA reads TGTGCCAGCAGGCCGGAAGGATTAGCGGGAGGGGGTACCTACAATGAGCAGTTCTTC. Its translation is CASRPEGLAGGGTYNEQFF.